This TCR beta chain was observed in a study of T cells in Graves' hyperthyroidism and ophthalmopathy. V dropped 2 bases and J dropped 5; count of bases not matched to a gene: 6. CDR1 is MNHEY, CDR2 SMNVEV, per germline (reference sequence). The CDR3 is 15 residues long. Thyroid ultrasound and orbital computed tomography, with clinical symptoms and serum thyroxine and TRAb, informed diagnoses. This clonotype was observed a handful of times. Its target is not known. Overall study findings and caveats: Before onset, ophthalmopathy was predicted by the model a median 6.5 months earlier.

Authors of the study amplified TCR beta CDR3 regions from RNA transcripts. First-round RT-PCR targeting the TCR CDR3 was performed with the HTBI primer set. TCRdb redid the calling of the multiplex PCR reads with MiXCR, one entry per CDR3 protein. The sample gives about 350,000 distinct CDR3 sequences, 17% of which show up once; 34% is in the top ten. Material: blood. The chain employs TRBV27 and TRBJ1-5; TRBD1 aligns across 7 bases. The TCR comes from a woman aged 25 to 39 with Graves' hyperthyroidism that later progressed to Graves' ophthalmopathy. CDR3 amino acids: CASSLEGASYQPQHF. In nucleotides, the CDR3 is TGTGCCAGCAGTTTAGAGGGGGCCTCTTATCAGCCCCAGCATTTT.